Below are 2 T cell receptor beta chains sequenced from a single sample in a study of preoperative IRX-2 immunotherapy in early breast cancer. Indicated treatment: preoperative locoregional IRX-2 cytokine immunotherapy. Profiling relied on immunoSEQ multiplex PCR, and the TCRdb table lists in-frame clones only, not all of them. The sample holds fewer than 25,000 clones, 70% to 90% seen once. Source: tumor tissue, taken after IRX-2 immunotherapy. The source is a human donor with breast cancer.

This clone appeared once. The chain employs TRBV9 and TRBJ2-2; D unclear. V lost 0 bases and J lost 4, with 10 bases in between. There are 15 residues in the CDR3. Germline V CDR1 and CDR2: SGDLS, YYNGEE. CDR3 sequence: CASSVVSLGTGELFF. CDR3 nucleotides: TGTGCCAGCAGCGTAGTTTCTCTGGGCACCGGGGAGCTGTTTTTT. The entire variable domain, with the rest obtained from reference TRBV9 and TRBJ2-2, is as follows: DSGVTQTPKHLITATGQRVTLRCSPRSGDLSVYWYQQSLDQGLQFLIQYYNGEERAKGNILERFSAQQFPDLHSELNLSSLELGDSALYFCASSVVSLGTGELFFGEGSRLTVL.

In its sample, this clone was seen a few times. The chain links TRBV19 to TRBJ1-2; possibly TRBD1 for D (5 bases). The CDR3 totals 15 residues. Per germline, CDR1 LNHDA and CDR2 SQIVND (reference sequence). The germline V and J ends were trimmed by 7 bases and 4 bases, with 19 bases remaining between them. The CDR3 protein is CASTKGWGTGYGYTF. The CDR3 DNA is TGTGCCAGTACCAAGGGATGGGGCACAGGCTATGGCTACACCTTC.